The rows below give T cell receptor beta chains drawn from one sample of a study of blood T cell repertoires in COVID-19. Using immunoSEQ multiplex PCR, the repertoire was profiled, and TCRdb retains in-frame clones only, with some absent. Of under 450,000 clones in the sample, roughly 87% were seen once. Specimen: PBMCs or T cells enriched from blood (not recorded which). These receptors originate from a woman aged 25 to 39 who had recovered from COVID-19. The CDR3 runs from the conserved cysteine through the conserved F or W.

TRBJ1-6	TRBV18	CASSSTGFNSPLHF
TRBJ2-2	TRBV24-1	CATSPGGPIGGELFF
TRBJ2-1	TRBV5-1	CASSARLAGRHNEQFF
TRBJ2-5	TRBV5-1	CASSVATGGLETQYF
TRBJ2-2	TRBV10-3	CAITLGGGSGELFF
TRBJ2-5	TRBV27	CASSLLGSELAVQETQYF
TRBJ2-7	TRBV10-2	CASRNRSRDMPYEQYF
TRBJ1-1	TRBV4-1	CASSPQGGTEAFF
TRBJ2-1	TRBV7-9	CASSLSSETYNEQFF
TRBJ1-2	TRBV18	CASGPGGEYGYTF
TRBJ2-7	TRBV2	CASSEEEWDRGYEQYF
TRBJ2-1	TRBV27	CASSLSSPFNEQFF
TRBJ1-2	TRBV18	CASSPSQGGNYGYTF
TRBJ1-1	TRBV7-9	CASSPPGHGPEAFF
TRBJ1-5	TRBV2	CASSATGVNGQPQHF
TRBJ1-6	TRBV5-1	CASSLGSGESPLHF
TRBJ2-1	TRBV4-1	CASSHLVAGSSYNEQFF